The 4 T cell receptor beta chains given below trace back to one sample, sequenced in a study of cytomegalovirus exposure and HLA in healthy donors. PCR primers comprised 60 Vbeta and 13 Jbeta primers. The repertoire was sequenced with immunoSEQ multiplex PCR; TCRdb's copy has only in-frame clones and lacks some. The sample includes around 100,000 clones. Sequencing was done on a sample of PBMCs. The receptor set was obtained from a man aged 35-49 years in good health and CMV-seropositive.

J is TRBJ2-2 and V is TRBV18; 7 bases fit TRBD2. The ends lost 3 bases at V and 6 bases at J; junction bases unmatched: 10. The CDR3 has 16 residues. The germline V gene encodes CDR1 KGHSH and CDR2 LQKENI. CDR3 sequence: CASSPASGGTAGELFF. The CDR3 nucleotides are TGTGCCAGCTCACCGGCTAGCGGAGGAACGGCCGGGGAGCTGTTTTTT.

This chain uses TRBV5-6 with TRBJ2-3; 10 nucleotides match TRBD1. Trimming took 5 bases from V and 2 from J; bases not matched to a gene: 8. CDR3 length equals 16 residues. From germline, CDR1 is SGHDT and CDR2 YYEEEE. CDR3 DNA: TGTGCCAGCAGGCGGGGACAGGGGCGTCTCACAGATACGCAGTATTTT. It encodes CASRRGQGRLTDTQYF.

V is TRBV27 and J is TRBJ2-7; no reliable D call. This CDR3 spans 13 amino acids. V lost 6 bases and J lost 2, with 11 bases in between. Germline CDR1 is MNHEY and CDR2 is SMNVEV (reference sequence). The CDR3 sequence is CASRYSQAYEQYF. The CDR3 bases are TGTGCCAGCAGATACTCTCAGGCCTACGAGCAGTACTTC.

The chain has TRBV20-1 and TRBJ2-1; no firm D call. Looked up from germline, CDR1 is DFQATT and CDR2 is SNEGSKA (reference sequence). Deletions cut 5 bases from V and 10 bases from J, with 12 bases between. The CDR3 totals 11 residues. The chain's CDR3 is CSAPLYYEQFF. CDR3 in DNA: TGCAGTGCTCCCTTATACTACGAGCAGTTCTTC.